These 32 T cell receptor beta chains originate from one sample sequenced in a study of blood T cell repertoires in COVID-19 (dated by TCRdb to between 2020 and 2021). Libraries came from the immunoSEQ multiplex PCR assay. TCRdb re-hosts the immuneACCESS table, in-frame sequences only. Its copies lack some clones; in the studies checked, an unresolved V gene accounts for under half of them, and the cause for the rest is not known. Within this sample are about 300,000 clones, with roughly nine tenths of them counted one time only. About 6% of the sample is held by the ten biggest clonotypes. The sequenced sample was PBMCs or T cells enriched from blood (not recorded which). All receptors derive from a woman aged 25-40 years who had recovered from COVID-19.

The chain employs TRBV5-4 and TRBJ1-1, with D maybe TRBD1 (5 bases). V shed 9 bases and J shed 3 bases, with 18 bases lying between them. Germline-derived CDR1 and CDR2 are SGHNT and YYREEE (reference sequence). This CDR3 spans 14 amino acids. For the CDR3, the DNA is TGTGCCACCCAGGAGGGGCCGGGGGACACTGAAGCTTTCTTT. Encoded protein: CATQEGPGDTEAFF.

This clone was detected only once. The V gene is TRBV2, the J gene TRBJ1-1; D is undetermined. The CDR3 is made up of 17 amino acids. Germline CDR1 SNHLY, CDR2 FYNNEI. Trimming stripped 2 bases from V and 0 bases from J, with 16 bases between. The CDR3 DNA follows: TGTGCCAGCAGTGAAACTCAGAACCGGGGTTTGAACACTGAAGCTTTCTTT. Translated, it gives CASSETQNRGLNTEAFF. The full variable domain, in which reference TRBV2 and TRBJ1-1 provide the parts outside the CDR3, is EPEVTQTPSHQVTQMGQEVILRCVPISNHLYFYWYRQILGQKVEFLVSFYNNEISEKSEIFDDQFSVERPDGSNFTLKIRSTKLEDSAMYFCASSETQNRGLNTEAFFGQGTRLTVV.

This chain connects TRBV4-1 to TRBJ1-1; no firm D call. The V gene's germline CDR1 is MGHRA and CDR2 YSYEKL. The CDR3 is 16 residues long. V was cut by 1 base and J by 1 base, with 13 bases left in between. CDR3: CASSQGSGFPNTEAFF. In nucleotides, the CDR3 is TGCGCCAGCAGCCAAGGGTCCGGGTTCCCGAACACTGAAGCTTTCTTT.

The rearrangement links TRBV3-1 (or the pseudogene TRBV3-2) to TRBJ1-5; D is possibly TRBD1 (6 bases). Germline V gene sequence: CDR1 LGHDT, CDR2 YNNKEL (reference sequence). This CDR3 is built from 15 residues. Trimming left V 0 bases short and J 6 bases short, with 12 bases between. CDR3 sequence reads: CASSQDRGIGQPQHF. CDR3 DNA sequence: TGTGCCAGCAGCCAAGATAGGGGGATTGGTCAGCCCCAGCATTTT.

The chain carries TRBV13 and TRBJ1-3; D call uncertain. Germline CDR1 is PRHDT and CDR2 is FYEKMQ (reference sequence). Trimming took off 1 base at V and 2 bases at J, with 9 bases between the two ends. The CDR3 totals 15 residues. For the CDR3, the DNA is TGTGCCAGCAGCTTAGATCAGGCTGCTGGAAACACCATATATTTT. Translating gives CASSLDQAAGNTIYF. Complete variable domain (other parts from reference TRBV13 and TRBJ1-3): AAGVIQSPRHLIKEKRETATLKCYPIPRHDTVYWYQQGPGQDPQFLISFYEKMQSDKGSIPDRFSAQQFSDYHSELNMSSLELGDSALYFCASSLDQAAGNTIYFGEGSWLTVV.

This chain uses TRBV30 with TRBJ1-4, with D hard to call. Germline V CDR1 and CDR2: GTSNPN, SVGIG (reference sequence). The CDR3 contains 13 residues. Trimming pared 0 bases from V and 8 bases from J, leaving 10 bases between. The CDR3 spells CAWSVTTGEKLFF. The DNA of the CDR3 is TGTGCCTGGAGTGTGACCACGGGGGAAAAACTGTTTTTT.

V usage is TRBV27 and J usage is TRBJ2-7; 14 bases align to TRBD2. The germline V gene has CDR1 MNHEY and CDR2 SMNVEV (reference sequence). The CDR3 runs 14 residues. V shed 8 bases, J shed 3 bases, and the junction held 3 bases outside the gene matches. The CDR3 sequence is CASGLAGGVYEQYF. CDR3 nucleotide sequence: TGTGCCAGCGGACTAGCGGGGGGCGTCTACGAGCAGTACTTC.

In the case of this clone: One junction end disagrees with the germline gene, perhaps due to a read error. This rearrangement joins TRBV19 to TRBJ1-2; possible D gene TRBD1, 6 bases. The CDR3 runs to 15 residues. Germline CDR1 reads LNHDA; CDR2 reads SQIVND (reference sequence). The CDR3 loop is CATLSWGGDNDGYTF. The CDR3 DNA reads TGTGCCACCTTAAGTTGGGGGGGCGATAACGATGGCTACACCTTC.

This chain links TRBV13 with TRBJ1-4, with D possibly TRBD1 on 5 matching bases. V lost 5 bases and J lost 5, with 12 bases in between. The germline V gene has CDR1 PRHDT and CDR2 FYEKMQ (reference sequence). This CDR3 has 14 residues. CDR3 protein: CASSPKDTNEKLFF. The CDR3 region has the DNA TGTGCCAGCAGCCCTAAGGACACGAATGAAAAACTGTTTTTT.

The V call is TRBV7-2, the J call TRBJ1-1; 7 nucleotides line up with TRBD1. The junction had 4 bases not matched to a gene; V was cut back by 5 bases and J by 4 bases. The germline V gene encodes CDR1 SGHTA and CDR2 FQGNSA. The CDR3 is 13 amino acids. This CDR3 is CASSRQGGTEAFF. The CDR3 region has the DNA TGTGCCAGCAGCCGCCAGGGGGGCACTGAAGCTTTCTTT.

The chain couples TRBV19 to TRBJ1-1, with TRBD1 matching 9 bases. Germline values: CDR1 LNHDA, CDR2 SQIVND (reference sequence). The CDR3 is 15 residues long. J was trimmed by 6 bases and V by 6 bases; bases with no gene match: 11. The CDR3 nucleotides are TGTGCCAGTAGCTCCTGGACAGGGGTAGGACCTGAAGCTTTCTTT. Translated, it gives CASSSWTGVGPEAFF.

The V call is TRBV5-5, the J call TRBJ1-5, with 7 bases aligning to TRBD1. After removal of 4 bases from V and 3 bases from J, the junction contained 7 bases not matched to a gene. This CDR3 comprises 15 residues. CDR1 and CDR2 from the germline V gene are SGHKS and YYEKEE (reference sequence). CDR3 amino acids: CASSRQGDTNQPQHF. The CDR3 DNA reads as TGTGCCAGCAGCCGGCAGGGGGATACCAATCAGCCCCAGCATTTT.

The chain is built from TRBV28 and TRBJ1-5; D is undetermined. Trimming shortened V by 3 bases and J by 9 bases, and 21 bases separated the two germline ends. Germline assignment: CDR1 MDHEN and CDR2 SYDVKM. The CDR3 totals 16 residues. This chain's CDR3 is CASSFPKALADSPQHF. CDR3 DNA: TGTGCCAGCAGTTTCCCCAAGGCGTTGGCGGATTCGCCCCAGCATTTT.

V and J are TRBV3-1 (or the pseudogene TRBV3-2) and TRBJ1-4, with D tentatively TRBD1 (6 bases). Germline CDR1 LGHDT, CDR2 YNNKEL (reference sequence). V lost 4 bases and J 8 bases, leaving 20 bases between the germline ends. This CDR3 region has 16 residues. The CDR3 DNA reads as TGTGCCAGCAGCCCCCGGACGGGCAGGGGTTTAGAAAAACTGTTTTTT. Translating gives CASSPRTGRGLEKLFF.

The CDR3 DNA reads as TGTGCCAGCAGTTTAAGGGGGCTCTTCAATTCACCCCTCCACTTT. Translation: CASSLRGLFNSPLHF. V is TRBV27 and J is TRBJ1-6; TRBD1 aligns across 7 bases. The CDR3 has 15 residues. Germline CDR1 and CDR2: MNHEY and SMNVEV (reference sequence). With 2 bases clipped from V and 7 bases from J, the junction kept 5 bases outside the gene matches.

The chain couples TRBV9 to TRBJ2-3; possibly TRBD2 for D (6 bases). Trimming pared 2 bases from V and 10 bases from J, leaving 8 bases between. CDR1 SGDLS and CDR2 YYNGEE come from the germline V gene. The CDR3 is made up of 11 amino acids. The CDR3 region has the DNA TGTGCCAGCAGCGTGACGGGGGCGCAGTATTTT. Residues: CASSVTGAQYF.

The J gene is TRBJ2-2, the V gene TRBV24-1; possibly TRBD2 for D (5 bases). Trimming stripped 0 bases from V and 1 base from J, with 14 bases between. Germline CDR1 reads KGHDR; CDR2 reads SFDVKD. This CDR3 contains 18 residues. The CDR3 sequence: CATSDLPEPGRNTGELFF. CDR3 sequence (DNA): TGTGCCACCAGTGATTTGCCAGAACCGGGAAGGAACACCGGGGAGCTGTTTTTT.

The chain uses TRBV7-2 and TRBJ1-2; no clear D gene. Germline V gene data show CDR1 as SGHTA and CDR2 as FQGNSA. Trimming shortened V by 1 base and J by 2 bases, and 8 bases separated the two germline ends. The CDR3 has 14 residues. This CDR3 reads CASSLGLSNYGYTF. CDR3 DNA: TGTGCCAGCAGCTTAGGGCTCTCAAACTATGGCTACACCTTC. The full variable domain, its missing parts supplied by reference TRBV7-2 and TRBJ1-2, is GAGVSQSPSNKVTEKGKDVELRCDPISGHTALYWYRQSLGQGLEFLIYFQGNSAPDKSGLPSDRFSAERTGGSVSTLTIQRTQQEDSAVYLCASSLGLSNYGYTFGSGTRLTVV.

This chain uses TRBV2 with TRBJ1-6; the match to TRBD1 covers 7 bases. The V gene's germline CDR1 is SNHLY and CDR2 FYNNEI. The V gene end was trimmed by 6 bases and the J gene end by 7 bases; junction bases not matched to a gene: 6. The CDR3 loop spans 14 amino acids. The CDR3 loop is CASRGRTGNSPLHF. CDR3 bases: TGTGCCAGCAGGGGGAGGACAGGCAATTCACCCCTCCACTTT.

The rearrangement uses TRBV14 and TRBJ1-1; the match to TRBD1 covers 8 bases. The V gene's germline CDR1 is SGHDN and CDR2 FVKESK. The CDR3 loop spans 13 amino acids. The V segment lost 3 bases and the J segment 5 bases; nucleotides outside the gene matches: 2. The chain's CDR3 is CASSQRTGTEAFF. CDR3 sequence (DNA): TGTGCCAGCAGCCAGAGGACAGGGACTGAAGCTTTCTTT.

V usage is TRBV5-1 and J usage is TRBJ1-1, with 7 positions matching TRBD1. The CDR3 contains 14 residues. The V gene end was trimmed by 3 bases and the J gene end by 1 base; junction bases not matched to a gene: 3. The germline V gene encodes CDR1 SGHRS and CDR2 YFSETQ. The CDR3 sequence is CASSYGTANTEAFF. Here the CDR3 DNA reads TGCGCCAGCAGCTATGGGACAGCGAACACTGAAGCTTTCTTT. Looking up the rest from reference TRBV5-1 and TRBJ1-1 gives the full variable domain: KAGVTQTPRYLIKTRGQQVTLSCSPISGHRSVSWYQQTPGQGLQFLFEYFSETQRNKGNFPGRFSGRQFSNSRSEMNVSTLELGDSALYLCASSYGTANTEAFFGQGTRLTVV.

V is TRBV25-1 and J is TRBJ1-6; 7 nucleotides align to TRBD1. V was clipped by 2 bases and J by 9 bases; unmatched bases: 7. This CDR3 is built from 15 residues. Germline lookup yields CDR1 MGHDK and CDR2 SYGVNS. The CDR3 reads CASSEGGTVGSPLHF. The CDR3, as DNA: TGTGCCAGCAGTGAAGGCGGGACAGTTGGTTCACCCCTCCACTTT.

This clone was seen a single time. V usage is TRBV4-3 and J usage is TRBJ2-6; perhaps TRBD1 as D (6 bases). Trimming pared 3 bases from V and 4 bases from J, leaving 13 bases between. The CDR3 consists of 16 residues. CDR1 is LGHNA and CDR2 is YSLEER in the germline V gene. The CDR3 protein is CASSQSTGFGANVLTF. The DNA for the CDR3 is TGCGCCAGCAGCCAGAGCACAGGGTTCGGGGCCAACGTCCTGACTTTC.

The rearrangement links TRBV3-1 (or the pseudogene TRBV3-2) to TRBJ2-7; TRBD2 is a possible D gene (5 bases). The germline V gene has CDR1 LGHDT and CDR2 YNNKEL (reference sequence). CDR3 length: 12 amino acids. Trimming left V 4 bases short and J 3 bases short, with 7 bases between. In nucleotides, the CDR3 is TGTGCCAGCAGCCCAGGACTCTACGAGCAGTACTTC. Protein sequence: CASSPGLYEQYF.

This rearrangement joins TRBV6-1 to TRBJ1-4; D unresolved. CDR1 and CDR2 (germline): MNHNS, SASEGT. Trimming shortened V by 2 bases and J by 3 bases, and 10 bases separated the two germline ends. The CDR3 is 15 residues long. This CDR3 is CASSERRSANEKLFF. CDR3 coding DNA: TGTGCCAGCAGTGAAAGGAGGTCAGCTAATGAAAAACTGTTTTTT.

CDR3 region: CASSLTQGSGTLKPYEQYF. In DNA form, the CDR3 reads TGTGCCAGCAGCTTAACCCAAGGGTCCGGGACTCTAAAACCCTACGAGCAGTACTTC. The chain combines TRBV7-9 with TRBJ2-7, with D maybe TRBD2 (6 bases). The CDR3 is 19 residues long. Germline V gene lookup returns CDR1 SEHNR and CDR2 FQNEAQ (reference sequence). V was shortened by 2 bases and J by 2 bases, with 25 bases between the two germline ends.

This clone was counted a few times. V is TRBV6-1 and J is TRBJ1-5; possibly TRBD1 for D (5 bases). V was clipped by 2 bases and J by 2 bases, with 16 bases between them. The CDR3 has 17 residues. Germline CDR1 MNHNS, CDR2 SASEGT. The CDR3 coding sequence is TGTGCCAGCAGTGAAATCTCGAGGAGGGGCGGCAATCAGCCCCAGCATTTT. Protein product: CASSEISRRGGNQPQHF.

The genes are TRBV2 and TRBJ1-6; maybe TRBD1 (5 bases). The CDR3 spans 12 residues. V was pared by 3 bases and J by 14 bases, with 11 bases between. Germline V gives CDR1 SNHLY, CDR2 FYNNEI. The CDR3 reads CASSEGGGALHF. DNA of the CDR3: TGTGCCAGCAGTGAGGGGGGTGGGGCCCTCCACTTT. The whole variable domain, filled in from reference TRBV2 and TRBJ1-6, reads EPEVTQTPSHQVTQMGQEVILRCVPISNHLYFYWYRQILGQKVEFLVSFYNNEISEKSEIFDDQFSVERPDGSNFTLKIRSTKLEDSAMYFCASSEGGGALHFGNGTRLTVT.

V is TRBV4-1 and J is TRBJ1-5, with D tentatively TRBD1 (5 bases). Germline V lookup: CDR1 MGHRA, CDR2 YSYEKL. The CDR3 runs 16 residues. The V gene lost 0 bases and the J gene lost 6 bases, with 15 bases spanning the gap. In DNA, the CDR3 is TGCGCCAGCAGCCAAGAGGGGAAGGGCGGGGGTCAGCCCCAGCATTTT. Translated: CASSQEGKGGGQPQHF.

The chain links TRBV18 to TRBJ2-5; D perhaps matches TRBD1 (5 bases). Germline CDR1 KGHSH, CDR2 LQKENI. V was pared by 0 bases and J by 2 bases, with 10 bases between. The CDR3 has 15 amino acids. CDR3 bases: TGTGCCAGCTCACCACCCTCAACAGGTCAAGAGACCCAGTACTTC. The encoded protein is CASSPPSTGQETQYF. The entire variable domain, with the rest obtained from reference TRBV18 and TRBJ2-5, is as follows: NAGVMQNPRHLVRRRGQEARLRCSPMKGHSHVYWYRQLPEEGLKFMVYLQKENIIDESGMPKERFSAEFPKEGPSILRIQQVVRGDSAAYFCASSPPSTGQETQYFGPGTRLLVL.

The V gene is TRBV7-2, the J gene TRBJ1-1, with TRBD1 as a possible D gene (6 bases). The CDR3 spans 14 residues. The germline CDR1 and CDR2 sequences are SGHTA and FQGNSA. V was trimmed by 5 bases and J by 0 bases, leaving 10 bases between them. The CDR3 DNA reads TGTGCCAGCAGCCTACGGACAGTGAACACTGAAGCTTTCTTT. This sequence encodes CASSLRTVNTEAFF.

This chain connects TRBV3-1 (or the pseudogene TRBV3-2) to TRBJ2-5; D call uncertain. Germline CDR1 LGHDT, CDR2 YNNKEL (reference sequence). CDR3 length: 16 amino acids. Between the trimmed V and J ends, which lost 5 bases and 4 bases, there was a span of 20 bases. The CDR3 nucleotides are TGTGCCAGCAGCTCGAGGCCCCCCCCGGTGGGAGAGACCCAGTACTTC. Translating it yields CASSSRPPPVGETQYF.